This is a list of T cell receptor beta chains from one sample in a study of shared clonotypes between healthy human individuals. Only in-frame clones appear in the TCRdb table, and some are missing; sequencing was by immunoSEQ multiplex PCR. Of roughly 2 million clones listed, 90% to 95% are singletons. Specimen: naive CD4+ T cells sorted from blood. The receptors come from a man between 18 and 29 years old in good health. Both conserved end residues are part of each CDR3. A D gene is named only where the DNA matches it firmly. The size field is filled for only some rows; it gives once, few, many or a size class.

D,size,V,J,DNA,CDR3
TRBD2,.,TRBV30,TRBJ2-2,TGTGCCTGGAGTTCCTACCTGACTAGCGGGTTCGCCGGGGAGCTGTTTTTT,CAWSSYLTSGFAGELFF
.,.,TRBV5-1,TRBJ2-3,TGCGCCAGCAGCTCGGGGCCTGGCACAGATACGCAGTATTTT,CASSSGPGTDTQYF
.,.,TRBV6-6,TRBJ2-7,TGTGCCAGCGGAAGAGACAGCTACGAGCAGTACTTC,CASGRDSYEQYF
TRBD2,.,TRBV11-2,TRBJ2-1,TGTGCCAGCAGCTTAAGGTCTAGCGGGAGTCCCTACAATGAGCAGTTCTTC,CASSLRSSGSPYNEQFF
.,.,TRBV28,TRBJ2-5,TGTGCCAGCAGTTTAGCGGGGTCCCAAGAGACCCAGTACTTC,CASSLAGSQETQYF
.,.,TRBV4-1,TRBJ1-2,TGCGCCAGCAGCCAAGATCCGGGAGGGTACAGCTACACCTTC,CASSQDPGGYSYTF
.,.,TRBV4-3,TRBJ2-2,TGCGCCAGCAGCCAGATGCGGGGTCGCACCGGGGAGCTGTTTTTT,CASSQMRGRTGELFF
.,.,TRBV28,TRBJ1-1,TGTGCCAGCCTTAGTCCCACTGAAGCTTTCTTT,CASLSPTEAFF
.,.,TRBV11-2,TRBJ2-7,TGTGCCAGCAGCTTAGGGGGTGGGGCCTCCTACGAGCAGTACTTC,CASSLGGGASYEQYF
.,.,TRBV6-1,TRBJ1-2,TGTGCCAGCAGTGAAGCGTTATGGAGCCCACGGCGGGGCTACACCTTC,CASSEALWSPRRGYTF
.,.,TRBV2,TRBJ2-1,TGTGCCAGCAGTGGAGGGACCGTTGCCTACAATGAGCAGTTCTTC,CASSGGTVAYNEQFF
.,.,TRBV6-5,TRBJ1-1,TGTGCCACCTCAACGGGCCTTCGGGGGAACACTGAAGCTTTCTTT,CATSTGLRGNTEAFF
.,.,TRBV9,TRBJ2-3,TGTGCCAGCAGCGTAGACCCTATGGGGCAGGGAGCCACAGATACGCAGTATTTT,CASSVDPMGQGATDTQYF
.,.,TRBV7-3,TRBJ1-3,TGTGCCAGCAGCTTATCAGGGACTGGAAACACCATATATTTT,CASSLSGTGNTIYF
TRBD2,once,TRBV28,TRBJ2-7,TGTGCCAGCTCAATAGGACTAGCGGGGGTCAGCTCCTACGAGCAGTACTTC,CASSIGLAGVSSYEQYF
.,.,TRBV15,TRBJ1-1,TGTGCCACCAGCAGAGGGGTCACTGAAGCTTTCTTT,CATSRGVTEAFF
TRBD1,.,TRBV7-8,TRBJ1-1,TGTGCCAGCTGCTCCACCCGGACAGGGTGTACTGAAGCTTTCTTT,CASCSTRTGCTEAFF
.,.,TRBV6-6,TRBJ2-7,TGTGCCAGCAGTCTCCGCCCCTACGAGCAGTACTTC,CASSLRPYEQYF
.,.,TRBV7-8,TRBJ1-2,TGTGCCAGCAGCTTCCCAGGGAACTATGGCTACACCTTC,CASSFPGNYGYTF
.,.,TRBV30,TRBJ1-1,TGTGCCTGGAGTCCAAGTGACACTGAAGCTTTCTTT,CAWSPSDTEAFF
.,.,TRBV7-9,TRBJ2-7,TGTGCCAGCAGCTTAGCGTCAGGGCGGACCAACGAGCAGTACTTC,CASSLASGRTNEQYF
TRBD1,.,TRBV5-4,TRBJ2-1,TGTGCCAGCAGCCACCGGACAGGGGAGGCGAATGAGCAGTTCTTC,CASSHRTGEANEQFF
.,.,TRBV10-3,TRBJ2-3,TGTGCCATCAGCCCCGGCCCCGGTGGTAAAGATACGCAGTATTTT,CAISPGPGGKDTQYF
.,.,TRBV13,TRBJ2-4,TGTGCCAGCACTCCAGCCGGGGGTCGGAAAAACATTCAGTACTTC,CASTPAGGRKNIQYF
.,.,TRBV4-3,TRBJ1-3,TGCGCCAGCAGCCTAATAGGGGCTGGAAACACCATATATTTT,CASSLIGAGNTIYF
TRBD2,.,TRBV5-1,TRBJ2-1,TGCGCCAGCGGGCTAGCGGGAGTAGGTGAGCAGTTCTTC,CASGLAGVGEQFF
TRBD1,.,TRBV27,TRBJ2-7,TGTGCCAGCACCCTTGGGACAGGGTCCTACGAGCAGTACTTC,CASTLGTGSYEQYF
TRBD1,.,TRBV7-9,TRBJ2-1,TGTGCCAGCAGCTTAAGGGACAGATACAATGAGCAGTTCTTC,CASSLRDRYNEQFF
TRBD2,.,TRBV28,TRBJ2-5,TGTGCCAGCTTTAGCGGGGGCCATCAAGAGACCCAGTACTTC,CASFSGGHQETQYF
TRBD1,.,TRBV30,TRBJ2-1,TGTGCCTGGAGTTTTGCCCGTTTGGGGACAGGGGGACACAATGAGCAGTTCTTC,CAWSFARLGTGGHNEQFF
.,.,TRBV7-9,TRBJ1-5,TGTGCCAGCAGCCGTGGGCCCGATCAGCCCCAGCATTTT,CASSRGPDQPQHF
TRBD1,once,TRBV6-5,TRBJ1-2,TGTGCCAGCAGTTTAGACAGGGGAGCTGGCTACACCTTC,CASSLDRGAGYTF
.,.,TRBV5-1,TRBJ2-7,TGCGCCAGCAGCTTGGCCAAGGTACTAGAGCCCTACGAGCAGTACTTC,CASSLAKVLEPYEQYF
.,.,TRBV7-9,TRBJ1-6,TGTGCCAGCAGCCCCACAGGAGTTGGCAATTCACCCCTCCACTTT,CASSPTGVGNSPLHF
.,once,TRBV18,TRBJ2-2,TGTGCCAGCTCACCAGTGACGGGAGTTATCACCGGGGAGCTGTTTTTT,CASSPVTGVITGELFF
.,.,TRBV5-6,TRBJ1-1,TGTGCCAGCAGCCCAGTTGCCGTAGGTGAAGCTTTCTTT,CASSPVAVGEAFF
TRBD1,few,TRBV30,TRBJ1-5,TGTGCCTGGGGGACAGGGGGCAATCAGCCCCAGCATTTT,CAWGTGGNQPQHF
.,.,TRBV4-1,TRBJ1-2,TGCGCCAGCAGCCAAGCAGGGTTTAACTATGGCTACACCTTC,CASSQAGFNYGYTF
.,.,TRBV7-9,TRBJ2-2,TGTGCCAGCAGCTCAACACAGGGCGCCGGGGAGCTGTTTTTT,CASSSTQGAGELFF
TRBD2,.,TRBV12-5,TRBJ2-7,TGTGCTAGTGGTTCCCCTCCCGGGACTAGCGGGCCAAGGGAGCAGTACTTC,CASGSPPGTSGPREQYF
.,.,TRBV6-5,TRBJ1-4,TGTGCCAGCAGTTACTTTGGGACTGAGGATGAAAAACTGTTTTTT,CASSYFGTEDEKLFF
.,.,TRBV6-1,TRBJ2-7,TGTGCCAGCAGTGAATTCGCAAGGGGCCGGGGCTCCTACGAGCAGTACTTC,CASSEFARGRGSYEQYF
.,.,TRBV5-6,TRBJ2-7,TGTGCCAGCAGCTTCAGAGTGACAGAGGGGAATCCCTCCTACGAGCAGTACTTC,CASSFRVTEGNPSYEQYF
.,.,TRBV5-6,TRBJ1-2,TGTGCCAGCAACTACGGAGGGGCGCCCGACTATGGCTACACCTTC,CASNYGGAPDYGYTF
.,.,TRBV28,TRBJ1-2,TGTGCCAGCATTGGGGGGGACTTGTCTAACTATGGCTACACCTTC,CASIGGDLSNYGYTF
.,once,TRBV11-3,TRBJ2-3,TGTGCCAGCAGCTTTCAGGGAACAGATACGCAGTATTTT,CASSFQGTDTQYF
.,.,TRBV6-5,TRBJ1-6,TGTGCCAGCAGTACATGGGGGCTTAATTCACCCCTCCACTTT,CASSTWGLNSPLHF
TRBD1,.,TRBV7-2,TRBJ1-3,TGTGCCAGCAGCTTAGCGCGGACAGGGGCTGGAAACACCATATATTTT,CASSLARTGAGNTIYF
.,.,TRBV5-1,TRBJ1-4,TGCGCCAGCAGCTTGGGAGGGAATGATGAAAAACTGTTTTTT,CASSLGGNDEKLFF
TRBD1,.,TRBV12-5,TRBJ2-5,TGTGCTAGTGCCCAGGGGGCAGGGGAGACCCAGTACTTC,CASAQGAGETQYF
TRBD2,.,TRBV11-2,TRBJ2-3,TGTGCCAGCAGCTTAGGGCCCCGACTTCTAGCGGGAGTTGCGGATACGCAGTATTTT,CASSLGPRLLAGVADTQYF
.,.,TRBV10-3,TRBJ1-2,TGTGCCATCACACCGGATAACTATGGCTACACCTTC,CAITPDNYGYTF
.,few,TRBV5-1,TRBJ1-4,TGCGCCAGCAGCTTGGCAGGGTGGGCTAATGAAAAACTGTTTTTT,CASSLAGWANEKLFF
.,.,TRBV19,TRBJ2-1,TGTGCCAGTAGTATACGGGAAAGCTCCTACAATGAGCAGTTCTTC,CASSIRESSYNEQFF
.,once,TRBV10-3,TRBJ1-4,TGTGCCATCAGTGGCGGGGCCGCATCGGGAAAACTGTTTTTT,CAISGGAASGKLFF
.,.,TRBV5-6,TRBJ1-6,TGTGCCAGCAAGGGGGGGCCGGCGAATTCACCCCTCCACTTT,CASKGGPANSPLHF
TRBD2,.,TRBV5-1,TRBJ2-3,TGCGCCAGCAGCTTGGGACTAGCGGACACAGATACGCAGTATTTT,CASSLGLADTDTQYF
.,.,TRBV10-3,TRBJ1-6,TGTGCCATCAGTGAGTCAGGCAGCTCAAATTCACCCCTCCACTTT,CAISESGSSNSPLHF
.,.,TRBV5-1,TRBJ1-6,TGCGCCAGCAGCCCGGGGAGTTCTAATTCACCCCTCCACTTT,CASSPGSSNSPLHF